A selection of T cell receptor beta chains follows, all from one sample in a study of blood T cell repertoires in COVID-19. The repertoire was sequenced with immunoSEQ multiplex PCR; TCRdb's copy has only in-frame clones and lacks some. The profile shows about 200,000 clones, around 89% of them singletons. Sequenced material: peripheral blood. The source of these receptors is a man over 45 with acute or convalescent COVID-19. Both conserved end residues are part of each CDR3. The D gene is left open where the match is weak. Not every row has a clone size; where given, it reads once, few, many or a size class.

>.|TRBJ2-1|.|14|TRBV28
CASSLELVLNEQFF
TGTGCCAGCAGTTTAGAACTAGTTCTCAATGAGCAGTTCTTC
>.|TRBJ1-1|.|13|TRBV6-5
CASSSYMNTEAFF
TGTGCCAGCAGTTCATACATGAACACTGAAGCTTTCTTT
>.|TRBJ2-6|.|13|TRBV29-1
CSVVRSGANVLTF
TGCAGCGTTGTGAGGTCTGGGGCCAACGTCCTGACTTTC
>once|TRBJ2-2|TRBD1|15|TRBV10-1
CATPPAGGFVGELFF
TGCGCCACTCCCCCCGCAGGGGGCTTCGTCGGGGAGCTGTTTTTT
>.|TRBJ1-1|.|17|TRBV9
CASSVGVAGAGGTEAFF
TGTGCCAGCAGCGTAGGGGTCGCCGGAGCTGGCGGTACTGAAGCTTTCTTT
>.|TRBJ2-2|TRBD1|15|TRBV19
CASTRTGAYTGELFF
TGTGCCAGTACCAGGACAGGGGCATACACCGGGGAGCTGTTTTTT
>.|TRBJ2-7|.|15|TRBV10-2
CASSEYMVWGGEQYF
TGCGCCAGCAGTGAGTATATGGTATGGGGCGGCGAGCAGTACTTC
>few|TRBJ2-5|TRBD1|13|TRBV5-6
CASTLTGVETQYF
TGTGCCAGCACCTTGACAGGGGTAGAGACCCAGTACTTC
>.|TRBJ1-5|TRBD1|14|TRBV6-1
CASTGQGKNQPQHF
TGTGCCAGCACCGGACAGGGGAAAAATCAGCCCCAGCATTTT
>.|TRBJ2-4|.|14|TRBV7-8
CASSLRGWENIQYF
TGTGCCAGCAGCTTAAGGGGTTGGGAAAACATTCAGTACTTC
>.|TRBJ2-2|TRBD1|15|TRBV6-2/TRBV6-3
CASSRGQVVSGELFF
TGTGCCAGCAGTCGGGGACAGGTGGTGTCCGGGGAGCTGTTTTTT
>.|TRBJ2-1|TRBD2|15|TRBV6-1
CASSVAGLAGREQFF
TGTGCCAGCAGTGTAGCCGGACTAGCGGGAAGGGAGCAGTTCTTC
>.|TRBJ2-1|.|14|TRBV11-2
CASSFLVGSDSQFF
TGTGCCAGCAGCTTTCTCGTGGGTTCGGACAGCCAGTTCTTC
>once|TRBJ2-2|.|18|TRBV24-1
CATSDLGRGISDTGELFF
TGTGCCACCAGTGATTTGGGCAGGGGCATCTCGGACACCGGGGAGCTGTTTTTT
>few|TRBJ1-1|.|14|TRBV7-9
CASSNRSGNTEAFF
TGTGCCAGCAGCAATAGATCAGGGAACACTGAAGCTTTCTTT
>.|TRBJ1-2|TRBD1|15|TRBV7-2
CASSLDTGAGYGYTF
TGTGCCAGCAGCTTAGACACAGGGGCGGGCTATGGCTACACCTTC
>.|TRBJ1-1|.|15|TRBV9
CASSLMGGGYTEAFF
TGTGCCAGCAGCCTTATGGGGGGGGGCTACACTGAAGCTTTCTTT
>.|TRBJ1-1|.|12|TRBV6-2/TRBV6-3
CASSTGNTEAFF
TGTGCCAGCAGCACAGGGAACACTGAAGCTTTCTTT
>.|TRBJ1-1|TRBD1|14|TRBV3-1/TRBV3-2
CASSHTTGGTEAFF
TGTGCCAGCAGCCACACTACAGGGGGCACTGAAGCTTTCTTT
>.|TRBJ2-7|.|14|TRBV6-5
CASSRSDGAYEQYF
TGTGCCAGCAGCCGGAGCGACGGAGCCTACGAGCAGTACTTC
>.|TRBJ2-5|TRBD2|17|TRBV19
CASSISPSGSPQETQYF
TGTGCCAGTAGTATATCGCCTAGCGGGAGCCCCCAAGAGACCCAGTACTTC
>.|TRBJ2-1|.|18|TRBV28
CASSPARAETVKYNEQFF
TGTGCCAGCAGTCCTGCGCGCGCCGAAACCGTCAAATACAATGAGCAGTTCTTC
>.|TRBJ1-1|.|12|TRBV12-3/TRBV12-4
CASSSGVHEAFF
TGTGCCAGCAGTTCCGGGGTTCATGAAGCTTTCTTT
>.|TRBJ2-1|.|14|TRBV6-4
CASSPSGDYNEQFF
TGTGCCAGCAGTCCGTCCGGAGATTACAATGAGCAGTTCTTC
>.|TRBJ2-7|TRBD2|20|TRBV27
CASSLGGIGLAGTSSYEQYF
TGTGCCAGCAGCCTAGGGGGGATAGGACTAGCGGGTACCAGCTCCTACGAGCAGTACTTC
>.|TRBJ2-5|TRBD1|14|TRBV3-1/TRBV3-2
CASSRTGVQETQYF
TGTGCCAGCAGCCGGACAGGAGTACAAGAAACCCAGTACTTC
>.|TRBJ1-6|.|14|TRBV4-1
CASSPPGGGSPLHF
TGCGCCAGCAGCCCCCCGGGAGGAGGTTCACCCCTCCACTTT
>.|TRBJ1-1|TRBD1|16|TRBV7-2
CASSLEGQGYDTEAFF
TGTGCCAGCAGCTTAGAGGGACAGGGGTATGACACTGAAGCTTTCTTT
>.|TRBJ1-2|TRBD1|15|TRBV7-2
CASSLGQGEYYGYTF
TGTGCCAGCAGCTTAGGCCAGGGGGAGTACTATGGCTACACCTTC
>.|TRBJ2-3|TRBD2|16|TRBV27
CASSLPGLAGADTQYF
TGTGCCAGCAGTTTACCCGGACTAGCGGGAGCAGATACGCAGTATTTT
>.|TRBJ2-3|TRBD2|11|TRBV30
CAWGTSDTQYF
TGTGCCTGGGGGACTAGTGATACGCAGTATTTT
>.|TRBJ2-5|TRBD2|15|TRBV6-6
CASSSRLAGGETQYF
TGTGCCAGCAGTTCCCGACTAGCGGGGGGAGAGACCCAGTACTTC
>.|TRBJ1-2|TRBD1|13|TRBV19
CASLDRAGYGYTF
TGTGCCAGTCTAGACAGGGCTGGCTATGGCTACACCTTC
>.|TRBJ2-7|TRBD2|12|TRBV24-1
CATSGDLYEQYF
TGTGCCACAAGCGGGGACCTCTACGAGCAGTACTTC